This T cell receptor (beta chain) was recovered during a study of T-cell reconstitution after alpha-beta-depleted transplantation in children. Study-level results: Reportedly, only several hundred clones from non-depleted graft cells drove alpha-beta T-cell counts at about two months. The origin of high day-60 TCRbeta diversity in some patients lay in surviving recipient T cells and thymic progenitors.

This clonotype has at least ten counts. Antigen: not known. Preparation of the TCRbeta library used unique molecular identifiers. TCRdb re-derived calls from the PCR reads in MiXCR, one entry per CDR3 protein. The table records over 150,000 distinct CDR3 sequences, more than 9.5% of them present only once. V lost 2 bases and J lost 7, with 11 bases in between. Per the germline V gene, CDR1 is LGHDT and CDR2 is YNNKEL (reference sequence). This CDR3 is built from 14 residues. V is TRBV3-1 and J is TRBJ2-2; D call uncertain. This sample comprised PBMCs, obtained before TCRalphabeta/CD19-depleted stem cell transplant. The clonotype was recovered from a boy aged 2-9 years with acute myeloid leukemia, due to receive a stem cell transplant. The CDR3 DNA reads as TGTGCCAGCAGCCAAAGGCCTAGTGACGGGGAGCTGTTTTTT. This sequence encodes CASSQRPSDGELFF.